The present T cell receptor beta chain was sequenced within a study of T cell responses to AZD1222 COVID-19 vaccine. Study-wide findings and caveats: Repertoires were collected only later (after the peak T cell response had occurred). White British donors predominated, females outnumbered males, and clonal diversity was possibly underestimated. Two doses of AZD1222 preceded a rise in Spike-specific TCR breadth and depth. Unmutated regions of variants are reportedly targeted by nearly half of spike-specific TCRs.

Remarks on this clone: The antigen remains unidentified.

CDR1 and CDR2 (germline): MNHEY, SVGAGI. This CDR3 contains 11 residues. V lost 9 bases to trimming and J lost 4 bases, with 10 bases between them. Assay used: immunoSEQ multiplex PCR; TCRdb lists only in-frame clones, some missing. Of about 130,000 clones detected, about 89% appear once; the ten largest clones hold approximately 6.8%. The origin of this receptor is an adult in good health. Source: peripheral blood, taken on day 0 of AZD1222 vaccination. J is TRBJ2-7 and V is TRBV6-5; a possible D gene is TRBD1 (6 bases). CDR3 residues: CASTQGYEQYF. The CDR3 bases are TGTGCCAGTACACAGGGTTACGAGCAGTACTTC.